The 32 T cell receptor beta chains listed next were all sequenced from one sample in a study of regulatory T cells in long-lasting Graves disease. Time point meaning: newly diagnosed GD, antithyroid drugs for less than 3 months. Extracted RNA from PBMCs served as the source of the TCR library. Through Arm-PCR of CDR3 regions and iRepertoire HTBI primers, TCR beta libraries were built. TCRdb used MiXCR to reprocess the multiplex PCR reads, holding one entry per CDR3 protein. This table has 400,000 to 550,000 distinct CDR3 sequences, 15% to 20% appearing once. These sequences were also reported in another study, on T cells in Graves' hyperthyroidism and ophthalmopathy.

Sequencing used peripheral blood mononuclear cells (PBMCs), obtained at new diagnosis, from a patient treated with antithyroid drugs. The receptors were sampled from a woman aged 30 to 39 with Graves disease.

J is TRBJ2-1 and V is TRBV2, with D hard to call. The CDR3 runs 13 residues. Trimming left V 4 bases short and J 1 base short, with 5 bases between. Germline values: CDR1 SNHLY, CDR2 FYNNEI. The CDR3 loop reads CASSGRSYNEQFF. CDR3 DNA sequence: TGTGCCAGCAGTGGACGGTCCTACAATGAGCAGTTCTTC.

This CDR3 is CASSLAFPQGCSNQPQHF. The CDR3 DNA reads TGTGCCAGCAGCTTGGCCTTCCCACAGGGATGTAGTAATCAGCCCCAGCATTTT. The V gene is TRBV5-8, the J gene TRBJ1-5, with D perhaps TRBD1 (6 bases). V gave up 0 bases and J gave up 4 bases, with 20 bases separating them. The germline gives CDR1 SGHTS, CDR2 YDEGEE. This CDR3 spans 18 amino acids. The variable domain in full, with the rest retrieved from reference TRBV5-8 and TRBJ1-5, is EAGVTQSPTHLIKTRGQQATLRCSPISGHTSVYWYQQALGLGLQFLLWYDEGEERNRGNFPPRFSGRQFPNYSSELNVNALELEDSALYLCASSLAFPQGCSNQPQHFGDGTRLSIL.

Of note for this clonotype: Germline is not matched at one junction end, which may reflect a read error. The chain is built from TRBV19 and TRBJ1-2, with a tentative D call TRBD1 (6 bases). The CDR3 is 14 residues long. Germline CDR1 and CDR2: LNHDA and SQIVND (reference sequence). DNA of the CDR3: TGTGCCAGTAGCCCGGGACAAATGAACTATGACTACACCTTC. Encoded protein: CASSPGQMNYDYTF.

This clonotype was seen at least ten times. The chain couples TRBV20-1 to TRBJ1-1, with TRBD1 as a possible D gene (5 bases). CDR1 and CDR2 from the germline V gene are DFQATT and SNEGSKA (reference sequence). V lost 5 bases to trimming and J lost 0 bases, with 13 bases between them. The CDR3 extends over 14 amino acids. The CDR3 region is CSASRGAMNTEAFF. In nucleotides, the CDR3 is TGCAGTGCTTCTCGTGGGGCGATGAACACTGAAGCTTTCTTT.

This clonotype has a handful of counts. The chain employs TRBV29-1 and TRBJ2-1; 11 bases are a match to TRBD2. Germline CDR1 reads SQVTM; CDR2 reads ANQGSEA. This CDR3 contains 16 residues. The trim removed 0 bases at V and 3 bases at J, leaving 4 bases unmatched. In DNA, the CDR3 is TGCAGCGTTGAAGATTTGGGGACTAGCGGCTACAATGAGCAGTTCTTC. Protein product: CSVEDLGTSGYNEQFF.

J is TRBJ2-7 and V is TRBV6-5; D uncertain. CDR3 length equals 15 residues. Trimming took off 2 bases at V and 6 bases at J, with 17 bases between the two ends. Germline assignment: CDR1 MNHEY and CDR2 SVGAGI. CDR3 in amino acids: CASSYGRTVLGEQYF. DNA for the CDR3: TGTGCCAGCAGTTACGGTAGAACGGTCCTTGGCGAGCAGTACTTC.

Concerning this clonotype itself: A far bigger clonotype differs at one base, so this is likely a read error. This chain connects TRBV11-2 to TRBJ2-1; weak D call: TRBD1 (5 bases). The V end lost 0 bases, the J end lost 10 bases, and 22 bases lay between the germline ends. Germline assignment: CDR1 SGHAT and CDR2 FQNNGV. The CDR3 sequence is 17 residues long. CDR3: CASSLDAIRVAAYEQFF. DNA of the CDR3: TGTGCCAGCAGCTTAGATGCGATCAGGGTTGCGGCCTACGAGCAGTTCTTC.

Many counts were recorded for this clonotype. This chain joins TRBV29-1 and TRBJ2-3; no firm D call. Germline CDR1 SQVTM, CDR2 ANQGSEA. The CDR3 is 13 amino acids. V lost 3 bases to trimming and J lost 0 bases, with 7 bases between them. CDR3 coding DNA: TGCAGCGTTGATGGCAGGAGCACAGATACGCAGTATTTT. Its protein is CSVDGRSTDTQYF.

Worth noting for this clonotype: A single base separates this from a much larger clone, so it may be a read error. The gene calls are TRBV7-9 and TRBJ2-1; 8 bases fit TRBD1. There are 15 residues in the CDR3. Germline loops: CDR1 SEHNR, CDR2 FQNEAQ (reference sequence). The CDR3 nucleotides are TGTGCCAGCAGCTTAGCGGGGGACAGGTCCGATGAGCACTTCTTC. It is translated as CASSLAGDRSDEHFF.

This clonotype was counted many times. CDR3 DNA sequence: TGTGCCAGCAGTGGAGTGGCGGGGAGCAATCAGCCCCAGCATTTT. It codes for CASSGVAGSNQPQHF. The chain has TRBV6-1 and TRBJ1-5; no definite D call. Germline CDR1 MNHNS, CDR2 SASEGT. The CDR3 runs 15 residues. Trimming cost V 4 bases and J 1 base, with 11 bases left between them.

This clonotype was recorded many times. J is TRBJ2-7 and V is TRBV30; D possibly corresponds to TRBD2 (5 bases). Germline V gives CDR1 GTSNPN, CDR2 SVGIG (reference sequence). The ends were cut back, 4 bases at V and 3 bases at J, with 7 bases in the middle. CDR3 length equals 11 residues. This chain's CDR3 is CAWTEGYEQYF. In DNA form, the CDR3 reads TGTGCCTGGACCGAGGGCTACGAGCAGTACTTC.

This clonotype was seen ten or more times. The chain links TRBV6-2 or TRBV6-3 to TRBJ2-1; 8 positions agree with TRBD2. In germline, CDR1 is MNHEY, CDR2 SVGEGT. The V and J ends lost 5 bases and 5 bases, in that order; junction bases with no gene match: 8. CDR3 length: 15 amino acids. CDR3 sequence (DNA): TGTGCCAGCAGTGAAGGAACTAGCGGACACAATGAGCAGTTCTTC. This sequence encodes CASSEGTSGHNEQFF.

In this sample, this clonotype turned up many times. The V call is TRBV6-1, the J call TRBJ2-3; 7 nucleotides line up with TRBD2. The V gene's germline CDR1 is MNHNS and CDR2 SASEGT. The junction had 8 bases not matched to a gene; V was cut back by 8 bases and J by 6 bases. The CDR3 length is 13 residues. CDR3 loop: CASEAGEGDTQYF. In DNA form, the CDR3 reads TGTGCCAGCGAGGCGGGAGAAGGGGATACGCAGTATTTT.

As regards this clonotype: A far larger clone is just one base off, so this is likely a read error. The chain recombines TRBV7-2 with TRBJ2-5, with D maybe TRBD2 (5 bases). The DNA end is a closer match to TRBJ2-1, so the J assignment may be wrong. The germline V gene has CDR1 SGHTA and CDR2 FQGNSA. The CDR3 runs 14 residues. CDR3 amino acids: CASSREISPGEQFF. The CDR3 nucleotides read TGTGCCAGCAGCAGGGAGATCTCGCCAGGTGAGCAGTTCTTC.

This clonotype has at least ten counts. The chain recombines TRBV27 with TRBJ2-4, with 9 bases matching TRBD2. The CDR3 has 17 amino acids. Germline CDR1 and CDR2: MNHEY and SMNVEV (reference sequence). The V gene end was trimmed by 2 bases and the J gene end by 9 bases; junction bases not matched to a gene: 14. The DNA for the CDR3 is TGTGCCAGCAGTTTACGGCTAGCGGGAAACCATCGGAGCATTCAGTACTTC. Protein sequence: CASSLRLAGNHRSIQYF.

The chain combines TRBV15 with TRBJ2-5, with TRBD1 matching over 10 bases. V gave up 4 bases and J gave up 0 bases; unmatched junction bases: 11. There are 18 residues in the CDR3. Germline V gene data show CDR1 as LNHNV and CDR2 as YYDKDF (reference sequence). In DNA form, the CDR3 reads TGTGCCACCAGCAACCGACAGGGGGCAAGGGGGTACCAAGAGACCCAGTACTTC. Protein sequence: CATSNRQGARGYQETQYF.

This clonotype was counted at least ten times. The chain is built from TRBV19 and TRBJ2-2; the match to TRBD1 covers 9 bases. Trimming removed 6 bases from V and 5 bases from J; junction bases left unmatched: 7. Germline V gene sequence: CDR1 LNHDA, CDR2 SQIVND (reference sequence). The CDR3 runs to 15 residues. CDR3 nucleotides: TGTGCCAGTAGGCTAACAGGGGGCGCGACCGGGGAGCTGTTTTTT. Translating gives CASRLTGGATGELFF. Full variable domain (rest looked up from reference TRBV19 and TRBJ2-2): DGGITQSPKYLFRKEGQNVTLSCEQNLNHDAMYWYRQDPGQGLRLIYYSQIVNDFQKGDIAEGYSVSREKKESFPLTVTSAQKNPTAFYLCASRLTGGATGELFFGEGSRLTVL.

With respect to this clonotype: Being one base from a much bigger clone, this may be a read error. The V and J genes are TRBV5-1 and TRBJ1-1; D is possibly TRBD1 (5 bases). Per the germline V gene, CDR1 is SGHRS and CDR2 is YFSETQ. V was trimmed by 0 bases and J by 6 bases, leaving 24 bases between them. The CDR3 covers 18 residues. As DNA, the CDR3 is TGCGCCAGCAGCTTGGTGTGGGCGCAACCCAGGGAGGTCCCTGAAGCTTTCTTT. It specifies CASSLVWAQPREVPEAFF.

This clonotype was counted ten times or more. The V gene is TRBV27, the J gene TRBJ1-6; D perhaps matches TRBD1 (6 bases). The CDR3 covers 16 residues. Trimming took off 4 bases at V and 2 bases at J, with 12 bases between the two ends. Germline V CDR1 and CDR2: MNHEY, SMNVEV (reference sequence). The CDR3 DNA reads TGTGCCAGCAGTTACCACAGGGATGCCTATAATTCACCCCTCCACTTT. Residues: CASSYHRDAYNSPLHF.

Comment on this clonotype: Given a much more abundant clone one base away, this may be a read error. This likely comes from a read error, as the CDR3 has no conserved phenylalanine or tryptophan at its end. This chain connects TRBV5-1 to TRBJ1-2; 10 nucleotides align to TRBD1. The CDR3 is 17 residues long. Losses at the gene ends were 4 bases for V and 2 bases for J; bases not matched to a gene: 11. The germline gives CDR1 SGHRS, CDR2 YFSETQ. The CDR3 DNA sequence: TGCGCCAGCAGCGTTCTATCAGCGGGACAGGGGAACTATGGCTACACCCTC. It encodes CASSVLSAGQGNYGYTL.

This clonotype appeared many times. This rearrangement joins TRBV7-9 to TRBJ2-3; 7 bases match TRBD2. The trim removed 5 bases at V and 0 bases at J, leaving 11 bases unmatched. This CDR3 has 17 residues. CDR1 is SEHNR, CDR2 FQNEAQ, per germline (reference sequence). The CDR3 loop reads CASSGYTGTTSTDTQYF. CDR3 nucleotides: TGTGCCAGCAGCGGATACACCGGGACTACAAGCACAGATACGCAGTATTTT.

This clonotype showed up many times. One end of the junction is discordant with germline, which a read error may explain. CDR3 nucleotides: TGTCTAACCAGGGCTGGGGGGTCCTACGAGCATTACTTC. As protein: CLTRAGGSYEHYF. This chain joins TRBV28 and TRBJ2-7, with D maybe TRBD2 (6 bases). The CDR3 length is 13 residues. Germline CDR1 reads MDHEN; CDR2 reads SYDVKM.

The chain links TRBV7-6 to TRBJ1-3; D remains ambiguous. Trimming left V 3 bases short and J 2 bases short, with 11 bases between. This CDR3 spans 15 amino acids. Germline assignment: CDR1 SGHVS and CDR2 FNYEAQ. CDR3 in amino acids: CASSFRGKTGNTIYF. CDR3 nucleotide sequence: TGTGCCAGCAGCTTCCGGGGAAAAACTGGAAACACCATATATTTT.

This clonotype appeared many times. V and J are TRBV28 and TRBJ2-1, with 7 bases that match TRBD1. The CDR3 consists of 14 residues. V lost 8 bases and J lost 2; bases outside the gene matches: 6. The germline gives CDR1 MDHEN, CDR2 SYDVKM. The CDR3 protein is CASPPGTAYNEQFF. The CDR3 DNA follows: TGTGCCAGCCCACCTGGGACAGCCTACAATGAGCAGTTCTTC.

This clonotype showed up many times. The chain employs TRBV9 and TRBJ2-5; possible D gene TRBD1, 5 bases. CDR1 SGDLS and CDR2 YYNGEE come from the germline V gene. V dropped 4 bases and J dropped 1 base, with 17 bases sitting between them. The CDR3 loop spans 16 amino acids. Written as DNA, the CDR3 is TGTGCCAGCAGCCCTAAGATAAGACAGTGCCAAGAGACCCAGTACTTC. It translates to CASSPKIRQCQETQYF.

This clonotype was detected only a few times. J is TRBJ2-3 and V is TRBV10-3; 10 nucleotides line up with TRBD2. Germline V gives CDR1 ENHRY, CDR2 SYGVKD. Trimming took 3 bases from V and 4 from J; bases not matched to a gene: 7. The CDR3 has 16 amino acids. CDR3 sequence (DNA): TGTGCCATCAGTGATCCCTCTAGCGGGAGAGCAGATACGCAGTATTTT. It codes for CAISDPSSGRADTQYF.

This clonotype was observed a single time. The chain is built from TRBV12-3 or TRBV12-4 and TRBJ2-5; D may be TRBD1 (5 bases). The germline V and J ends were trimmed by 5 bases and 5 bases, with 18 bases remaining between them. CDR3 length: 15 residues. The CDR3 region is CASSPRTCLMETQYF. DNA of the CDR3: TGTGCCAGCAGTCCGAGGACATGTCTCATGGAGACCCAGTACTTC.

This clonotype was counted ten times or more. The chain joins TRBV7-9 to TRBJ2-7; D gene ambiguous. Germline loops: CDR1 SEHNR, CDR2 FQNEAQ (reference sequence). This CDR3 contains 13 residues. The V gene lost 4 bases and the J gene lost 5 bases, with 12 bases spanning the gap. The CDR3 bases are TGTGCCAGCAGCTCTAGAGACCCAAACGAGCAGTACTTC. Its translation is CASSSRDPNEQYF.

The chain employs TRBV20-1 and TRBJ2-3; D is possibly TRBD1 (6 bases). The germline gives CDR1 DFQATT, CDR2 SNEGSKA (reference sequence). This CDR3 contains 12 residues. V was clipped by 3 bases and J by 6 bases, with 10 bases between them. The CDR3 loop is CSARDTGDTQYF. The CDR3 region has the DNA TGCAGTGCTAGGGATACAGGGGATACGCAGTATTTT.

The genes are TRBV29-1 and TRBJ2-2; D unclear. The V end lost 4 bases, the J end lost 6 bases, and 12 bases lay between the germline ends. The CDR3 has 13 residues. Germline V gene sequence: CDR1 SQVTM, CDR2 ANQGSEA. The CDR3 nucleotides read TGCAGCGTTGGAGAATACCGGGCCGGGGAGCTGTTTTTT. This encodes CSVGEYRAGELFF.

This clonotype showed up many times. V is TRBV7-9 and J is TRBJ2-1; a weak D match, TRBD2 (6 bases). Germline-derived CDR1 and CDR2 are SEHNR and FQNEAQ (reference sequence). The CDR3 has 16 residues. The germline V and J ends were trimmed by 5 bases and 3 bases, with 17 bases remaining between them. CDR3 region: CASSPPEGNSYNEQFF. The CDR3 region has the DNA TGTGCCAGCAGCCCACCGGAGGGGAACAGCTACAATGAGCAGTTCTTC.

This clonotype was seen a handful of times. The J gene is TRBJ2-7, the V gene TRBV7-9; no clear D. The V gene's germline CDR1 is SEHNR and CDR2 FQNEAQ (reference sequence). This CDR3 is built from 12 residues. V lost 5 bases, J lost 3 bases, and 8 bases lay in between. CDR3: CASSAESYEQYF. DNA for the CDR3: TGTGCCAGCAGCGCCGAGAGCTACGAGCAGTACTTC.